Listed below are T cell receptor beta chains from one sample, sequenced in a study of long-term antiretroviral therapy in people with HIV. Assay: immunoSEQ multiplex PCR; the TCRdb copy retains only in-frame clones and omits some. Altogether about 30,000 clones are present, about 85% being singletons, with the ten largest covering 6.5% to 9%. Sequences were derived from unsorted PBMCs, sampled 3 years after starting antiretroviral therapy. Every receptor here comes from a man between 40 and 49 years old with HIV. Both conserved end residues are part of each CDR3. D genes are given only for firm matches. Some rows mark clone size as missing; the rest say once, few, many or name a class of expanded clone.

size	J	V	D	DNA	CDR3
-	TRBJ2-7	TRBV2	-	TGTGCCAGCAGTGAAGCGTCCTCCGGGGGATGGGAGCAGTACTTC	CASSEASSGGWEQYF
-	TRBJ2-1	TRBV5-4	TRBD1	TGTGCCAGCAGCTTTCAGGGGGCGGGCAATGAGCAGTTCTTC	CASSFQGAGNEQFF
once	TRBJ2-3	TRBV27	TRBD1	TGTGCCAGCATGGGACAGGGATACACAGATACGCAGTATTTT	CASMGQGYTDTQYF
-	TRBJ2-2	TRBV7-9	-	TGTGCCAGCAGCTTAGCCGTCGGGGTCGCAAACACCGGGGAGCTGTTTTTT	CASSLAVGVANTGELFF
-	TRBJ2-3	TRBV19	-	TGTGCCAGTAGGGCAGGGTACACAGATACGCAGTATTTT	CASRAGYTDTQYF
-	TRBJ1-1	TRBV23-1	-	TGCGCCAGCAGTCAATCTCCCCCCTGGCTGGGGACTGAAGCTTTCTTT	CASSQSPPWLGTEAFF
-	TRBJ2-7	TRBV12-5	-	TGTGCTAGTGGTTTGAAGCAGGGCTACGAGCAGTACTTC	CASGLKQGYEQYF
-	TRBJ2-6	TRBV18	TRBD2	TGTGCCAGCTCCAATCGGGGGGACGGGGCCAACGTCCTGACTTTC	CASSNRGDGANVLTF
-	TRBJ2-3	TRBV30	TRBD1	TGTGCCTGGACCCTGGGCTGGGGGACAGCTAGCACAGATACGCAGTATTTT	CAWTLGWGTASTDTQYF
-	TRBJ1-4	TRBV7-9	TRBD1	TGTGCCAGCAGTTCAACAGGGGCGGGTGAAAAACTGTTTTTT	CASSSTGAGEKLFF
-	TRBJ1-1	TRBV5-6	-	TGTGCCAGCAGCTTCAGGTTACAGGGAGCCCTGGGGTTCGAAGCTTTCTTT	CASSFRLQGALGFEAFF
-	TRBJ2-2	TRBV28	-	TGTGCCAGCAGTTTAGGGGGGCTCAATCCCGGGGAGCTGTTTTTT	CASSLGGLNPGELFF
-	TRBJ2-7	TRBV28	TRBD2	TGTGCCAGCAGACCCGGCGGGGGACTATACTCCTACGAGCAGTACTTC	CASRPGGGLYSYEQYF
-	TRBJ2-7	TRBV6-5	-	TGTGCCAGCAGTTACTCGAAAGGTAACGAGCAGTACTTC	CASSYSKGNEQYF
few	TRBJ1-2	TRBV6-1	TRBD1	TGTGCCAGCAGCCTTGACGACAGGGGGTTTGGCTACACCTTC	CASSLDDRGFGYTF
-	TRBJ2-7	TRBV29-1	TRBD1	TGCAGCGTTGAAGCGGGGGACAGGGGGTACGAGCAGTACTTC	CSVEAGDRGYEQYF
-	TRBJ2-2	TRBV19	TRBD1	TGTGCCAGTAGTATAGCTTGGGGGACAGCGAACACCGGGGAGCTGTTTTTT	CASSIAWGTANTGELFF
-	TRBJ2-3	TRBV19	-	TGTGCCAGTAGCACCGGGTACAGGAGCACAGATACGCAGTATTTT	CASSTGYRSTDTQYF
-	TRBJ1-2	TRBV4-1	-	TGCGCCAGCAGCCAAGATCGGGCAGAATATGGCTACACCTTC	CASSQDRAEYGYTF
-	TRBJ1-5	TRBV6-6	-	TGTGCCAGCAGCCACCAGGGTGTGGGCAATCAGCCCCAGCATTTT	CASSHQGVGNQPQHF
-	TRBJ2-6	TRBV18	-	TGTGCCAGCTCACCGGGAGGGGCCAACGTCCTGACTTTC	CASSPGGANVLTF
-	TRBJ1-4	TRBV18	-	TGTGCCAGCTCATCGGGATGGACCAATAATGAAAAACTGTTTTTT	CASSSGWTNNEKLFF
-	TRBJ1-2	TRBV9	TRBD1	TGTGCCAGCAGCGCAGATACAGACAGGGCAGGCTATGGCTACACCTTC	CASSADTDRAGYGYTF
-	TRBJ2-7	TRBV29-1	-	TGCAGCGTCCTAAAAGGGGGACAGCAGTACTTC	CSVLKGGQQYF
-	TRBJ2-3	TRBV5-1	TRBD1	TGCGCCAGCAGCTTGGCCGGACAGGGGGCTCAGGCAGATACGCAGTATTTT	CASSLAGQGAQADTQYF
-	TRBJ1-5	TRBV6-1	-	TGTGCCAGCAGTATTCAGAGCAGCAATCAGCCCCAGCATTTT	CASSIQSSNQPQHF
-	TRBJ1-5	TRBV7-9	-	TGTGCCAGCAGCTTAGGGGTCGGGGGGCTGGGAAATCAGCCCCAGCATTTT	CASSLGVGGLGNQPQHF
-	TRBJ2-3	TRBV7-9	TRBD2	TGTGCCAGCAGCTTGGGCTACGGGGGGGAGTATCACACAGATACGCAGTATTTT	CASSLGYGGEYHTDTQYF
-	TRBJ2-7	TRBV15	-	TGTGCCACCAGCGTCAGGGGTTACGAGCAGTACTTC	CATSVRGYEQYF
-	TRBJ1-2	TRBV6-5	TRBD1	TGTGCCAGCAGTTACTCGACGACAGGGCAGTATGGCTACACCTTC	CASSYSTTGQYGYTF
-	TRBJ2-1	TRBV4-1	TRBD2	TGCGCCAGCAGCCAAAAAATCCTAGCGGGAACCAACAATGAGCAGTTCTTC	CASSQKILAGTNNEQFF
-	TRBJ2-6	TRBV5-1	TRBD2	TGCGCCAGCAGCTTGGGTTTAGCGGGAGGGCCTTACGGGGCCAACGTCCTGACTTTC	CASSLGLAGGPYGANVLTF
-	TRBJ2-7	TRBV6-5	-	TGTGCCAGCAGCCCAGGGGGCGGGGGGTACGAGCAGTACTTC	CASSPGGGGYEQYF
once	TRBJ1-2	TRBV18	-	TGTGCCAGCTCACCCCGTGTGGATCCAGGGGACGATGGCTACACCTTC	CASSPRVDPGDDGYTF
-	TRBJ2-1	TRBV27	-	TGTGCCAGCAGTTTAGGCAGCTACAATGAGCAGTTCTTC	CASSLGSYNEQFF
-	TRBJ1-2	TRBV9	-	TGTGCCAGCAGCGCCTACAGAGAAGGGCTGCTTGGCTACACCTTC	CASSAYREGLLGYTF
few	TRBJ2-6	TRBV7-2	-	TGTGCCAGCAGCTTATTGGGCAGGGCTGGGGCCAACGTCCTGACTTTC	CASSLLGRAGANVLTF
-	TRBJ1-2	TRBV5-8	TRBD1	TGTGCCAGCAGCTTGGAGTGGGGCAGGGGGGATTATGGCTACACCTTC	CASSLEWGRGDYGYTF
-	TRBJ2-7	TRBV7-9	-	TGTGCCAGCAGCTTCTCTTTTGGCGGGACGAGCTCCTACGAGCAGTACTTC	CASSFSFGGTSSYEQYF
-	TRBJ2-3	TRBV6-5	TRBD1	TGTGCCAGCAGCTCGGACAGGGAGGCGCAGTATTTT	CASSSDREAQYF
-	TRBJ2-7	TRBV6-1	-	TGTGCCAGCAGTGAAAGGACTACCTACGAGCAGTACTTC	CASSERTTYEQYF
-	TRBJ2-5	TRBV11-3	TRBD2	TGTGCCAGCAGCGTTAGCGGGAGAGAACCCAAACTCCAAGAGACCCAGTACTTC	CASSVSGREPKLQETQYF
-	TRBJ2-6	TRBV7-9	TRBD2	TGTGCCAGCAGCTTAGCGGCGCTAGCGGGAGTCTCTGGGGCCAACGTCCTGACTTTC	CASSLAALAGVSGANVLTF
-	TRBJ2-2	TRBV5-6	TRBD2	TGTGCCAGCAGCTTCGCCTTGGGACTAGGCGACACCGGGGAGCTGTTTTTT	CASSFALGLGDTGELFF
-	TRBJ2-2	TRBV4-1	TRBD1	TGCGCCAGCAGCCAAGAAAGGGCCGGGACAGACACCGGGGAGCTGTTTTTT	CASSQERAGTDTGELFF